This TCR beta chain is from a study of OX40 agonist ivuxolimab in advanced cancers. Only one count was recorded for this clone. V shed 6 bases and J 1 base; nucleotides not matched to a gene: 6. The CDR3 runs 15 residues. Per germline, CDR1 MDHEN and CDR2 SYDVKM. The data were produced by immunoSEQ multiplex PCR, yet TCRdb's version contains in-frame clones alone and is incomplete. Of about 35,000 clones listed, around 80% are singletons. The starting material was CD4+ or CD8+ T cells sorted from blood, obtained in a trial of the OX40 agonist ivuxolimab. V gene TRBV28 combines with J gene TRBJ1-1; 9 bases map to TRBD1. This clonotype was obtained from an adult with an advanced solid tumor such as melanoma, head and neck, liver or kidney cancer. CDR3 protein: CASSRPGQGNTEAFF. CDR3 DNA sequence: TGTGCCAGCAGCAGACCGGGACAGGGGAACACTGAAGCTTTCTTT.